The entry that follows covers one T cell receptor beta chain sequence. The antigen is not known. This sample was taken from a study of cytomegalovirus exposure and HLA in healthy donors. Across the whole study: Sequencing of about 179 million T cells in an earlier analysis found around 110 million unique TCR beta sequences. Findings of the study overall: Most of the CMV-associated TCR beta chains (in a later analysis) appeared to be HLA-restricted. Later analysis identified 17,000 or so TCR beta sequences associated with HLA alleles, using a false discovery rate threshold of 0.05.

The PCR ran on 60 Vbeta and 13 Jbeta primers. In the original analysis: The authors later counted roughly 87 million unique TCR beta chains, 9.5 million to 13 million of them shared. The protocol was immunoSEQ multiplex PCR, while the TCRdb copy is restricted to in-frame clones and leaves out a portion. V and J calls and clone size are those listed in that table; D and trimming were worked out from the DNA. This sample has 200,000 or so clones, with just under 80% found just once. In germline, CDR1 is MGHRA, CDR2 YSYEKL. V shed 6 bases and J 0 bases; nucleotides not matched to a gene: 3. The length of the CDR3 is 15 residues.

The sequenced sample consisted of PBMCs. This clonotype originated in a woman aged 25 to 45 in good health and CMV-seropositive. This rearrangement joins TRBV4-1 to TRBJ2-1; TRBD2 aligns across 9 bases. The CDR3 DNA follows: TGCGCCAGCAGTCGCGGGAGGGGCTCCTACAATGAGCAGTTCTTC. Its protein is CASSRGRGSYNEQFF.